One T cell receptor (beta chain) is described in this entry. What it recognizes is unknown. TCRdb keeps only in-frame clones here, not all; method: immunoSEQ multiplex PCR. The sample includes around 100,000 clones, around nine tenths of them seen just once. This CDR3 is 14 amino acids long. From germline, CDR1 is ENHRY and CDR2 SYGVKD. V was trimmed by 4 bases and J by 3 bases, leaving 11 bases between them. The data are from a study of graft-versus-host responses after intestinal transplantation. V and J are TRBV10-3 and TRBJ2-3, with D uncertain. Sample: unstimulated CD4+ T cells sorted from spleen or lymph node cells, taken before transplant. The receptor comes from a human donor who was the organ donor for an intestinal transplant. CDR3 loop: CAISVVERTDTQYF. The DNA for the CDR3 is TGTGCCATCAGTGTGGTGGAGAGGACAGATACGCAGTATTTT.